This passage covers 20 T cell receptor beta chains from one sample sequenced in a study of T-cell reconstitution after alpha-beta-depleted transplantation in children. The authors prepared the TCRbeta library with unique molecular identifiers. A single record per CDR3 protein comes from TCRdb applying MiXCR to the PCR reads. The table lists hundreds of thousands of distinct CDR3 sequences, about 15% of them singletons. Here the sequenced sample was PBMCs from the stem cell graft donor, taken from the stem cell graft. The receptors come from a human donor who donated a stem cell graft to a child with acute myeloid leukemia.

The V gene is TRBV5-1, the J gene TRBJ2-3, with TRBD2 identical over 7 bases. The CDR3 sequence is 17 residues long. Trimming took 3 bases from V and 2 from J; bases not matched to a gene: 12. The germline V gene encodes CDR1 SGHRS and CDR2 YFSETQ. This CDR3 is CASSSESGTTITDTQYF. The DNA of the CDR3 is TGCGCCAGCAGCTCGGAATCCGGGACTACAATCACAGATACGCAGTATTTT.

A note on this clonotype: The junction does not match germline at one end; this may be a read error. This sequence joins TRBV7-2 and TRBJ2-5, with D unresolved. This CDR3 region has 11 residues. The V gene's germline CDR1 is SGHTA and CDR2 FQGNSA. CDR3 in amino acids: CASSSMTAAYF. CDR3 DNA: TGTGCCAGCAGCTCTATGACGGCGGCCTATTTC.

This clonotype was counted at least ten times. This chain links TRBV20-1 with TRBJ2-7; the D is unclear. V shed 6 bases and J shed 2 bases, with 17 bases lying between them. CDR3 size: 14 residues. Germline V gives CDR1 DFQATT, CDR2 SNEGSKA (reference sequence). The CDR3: CSAKSPTDTYEQYV. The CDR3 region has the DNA TGCAGTGCAAAGAGCCCAACTGACACCTACGAGCAGTACGTC.

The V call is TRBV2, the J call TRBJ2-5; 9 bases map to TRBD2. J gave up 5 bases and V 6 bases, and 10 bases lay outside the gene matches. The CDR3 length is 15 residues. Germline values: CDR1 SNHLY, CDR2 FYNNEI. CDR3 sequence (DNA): TGTGCCAGCAGATCATTCGCGGGGGGGCAGGAGACCCAGTACTTC. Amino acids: CASRSFAGGQETQYF. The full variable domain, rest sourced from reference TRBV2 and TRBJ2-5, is EPEVTQTPSHQVTQMGQEVILRCVPISNHLYFYWYRQILGQKVEFLVSFYNNEISEKSEIFDDQFSVERPDGSNFTLKIRSTKLEDSAMYFCASRSFAGGQETQYFGPGTRLLVL.

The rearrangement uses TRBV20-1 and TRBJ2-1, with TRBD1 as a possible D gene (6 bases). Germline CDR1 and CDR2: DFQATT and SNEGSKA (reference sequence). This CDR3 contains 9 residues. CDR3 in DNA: TGCTTTTGGGGGCGGCCTCCGTTCTTC. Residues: CFWGRPPFF.

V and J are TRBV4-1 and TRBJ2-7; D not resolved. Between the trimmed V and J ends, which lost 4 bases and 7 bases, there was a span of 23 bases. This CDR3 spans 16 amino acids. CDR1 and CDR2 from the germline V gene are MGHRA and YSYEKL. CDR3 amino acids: CASSPIEDAGVREQYF. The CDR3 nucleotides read TGCGCCAGCAGCCCTATCGAGGACGCAGGAGTACGGGAGCAGTACTTC.

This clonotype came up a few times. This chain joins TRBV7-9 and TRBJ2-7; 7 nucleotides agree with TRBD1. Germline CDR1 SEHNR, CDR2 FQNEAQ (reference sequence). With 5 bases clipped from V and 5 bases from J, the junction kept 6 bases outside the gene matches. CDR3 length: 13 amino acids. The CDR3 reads CASSHRDSHEQYF. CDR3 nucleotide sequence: TGTGCCAGCAGCCACCGGGACAGCCACGAGCAGTACTTC.

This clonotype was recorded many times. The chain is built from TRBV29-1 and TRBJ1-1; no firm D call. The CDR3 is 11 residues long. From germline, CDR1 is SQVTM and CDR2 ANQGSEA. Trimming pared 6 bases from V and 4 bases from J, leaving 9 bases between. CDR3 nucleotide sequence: TGCAGCGTCGGGGAAAGCACTGAAGCTTTCTTT. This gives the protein CSVGESTEAFF.

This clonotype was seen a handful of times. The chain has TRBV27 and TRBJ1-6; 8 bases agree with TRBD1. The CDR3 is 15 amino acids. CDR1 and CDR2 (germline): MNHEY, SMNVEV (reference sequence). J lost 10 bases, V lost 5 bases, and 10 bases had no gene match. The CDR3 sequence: CASSPRTGLRSPLHF. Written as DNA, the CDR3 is TGTGCCAGCAGTCCCCGGACAGGGTTGCGGTCACCCCTCCACTTT.

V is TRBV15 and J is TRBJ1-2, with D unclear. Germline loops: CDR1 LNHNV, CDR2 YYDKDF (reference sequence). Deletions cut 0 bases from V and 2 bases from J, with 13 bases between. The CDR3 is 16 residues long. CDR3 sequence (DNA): TGTGCCACCAGCAGAGATTATGGATTACAGAACTATGGCTACACCTTC. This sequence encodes CATSRDYGLQNYGYTF.

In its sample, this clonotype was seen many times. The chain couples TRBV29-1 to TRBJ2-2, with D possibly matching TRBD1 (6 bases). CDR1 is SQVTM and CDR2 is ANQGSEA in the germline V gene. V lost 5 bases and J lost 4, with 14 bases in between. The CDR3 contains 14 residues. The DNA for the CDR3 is TGCAGCGTTCGCTTACAGGGTGCCACCGGGGAGCTGTTTTTT. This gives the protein CSVRLQGATGELFF.

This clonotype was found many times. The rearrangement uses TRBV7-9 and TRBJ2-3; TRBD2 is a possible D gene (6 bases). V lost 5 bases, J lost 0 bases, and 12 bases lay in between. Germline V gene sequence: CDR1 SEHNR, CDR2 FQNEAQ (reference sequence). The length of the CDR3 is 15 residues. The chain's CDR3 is CASSPLGGSTDTQYF. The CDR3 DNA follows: TGTGCCAGCAGCCCTTTGGGAGGTAGCACAGATACGCAGTATTTT.

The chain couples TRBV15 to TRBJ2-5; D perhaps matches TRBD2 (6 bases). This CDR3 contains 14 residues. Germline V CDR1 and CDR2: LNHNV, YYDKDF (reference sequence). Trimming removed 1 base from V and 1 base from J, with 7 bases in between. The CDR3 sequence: CATSRGDFQETQYF. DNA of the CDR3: TGTGCCACCAGCAGAGGGGACTTCCAAGAGACCCAGTACTTC.

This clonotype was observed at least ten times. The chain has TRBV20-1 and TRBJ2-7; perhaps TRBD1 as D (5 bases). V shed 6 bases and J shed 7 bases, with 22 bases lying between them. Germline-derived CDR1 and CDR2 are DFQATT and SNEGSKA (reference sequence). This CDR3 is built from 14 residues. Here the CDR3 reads CSAIDTQIQGEQYV. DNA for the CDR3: TGCAGTGCCATCGACACCCAAATTCAGGGAGAGCAGTACGTC.

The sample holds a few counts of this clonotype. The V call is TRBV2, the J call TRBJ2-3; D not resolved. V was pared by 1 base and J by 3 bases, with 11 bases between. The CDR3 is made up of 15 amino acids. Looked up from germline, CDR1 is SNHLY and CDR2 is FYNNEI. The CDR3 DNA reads TGTGCCAGCAGTGAAGGCCAGCCTACAACAGATACGCAGTATTTT. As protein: CASSEGQPTTDTQYF.

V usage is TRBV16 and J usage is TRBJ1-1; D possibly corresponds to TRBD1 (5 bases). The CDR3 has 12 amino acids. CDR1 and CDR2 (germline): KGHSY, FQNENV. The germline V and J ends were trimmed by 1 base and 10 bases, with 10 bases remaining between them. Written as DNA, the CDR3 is TGTGCCAGCAGCCAATTGGGGGGTGCAGCTTTCTTT. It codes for CASSQLGGAAFF.

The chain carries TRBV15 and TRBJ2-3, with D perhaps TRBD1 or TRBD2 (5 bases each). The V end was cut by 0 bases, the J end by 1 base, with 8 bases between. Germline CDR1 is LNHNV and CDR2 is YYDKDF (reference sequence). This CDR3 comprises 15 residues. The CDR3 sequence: CATSRDGGGTDTQYF. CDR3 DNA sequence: TGTGCCACCAGCAGAGATGGGGGTGGCACAGATACGCAGTATTTT. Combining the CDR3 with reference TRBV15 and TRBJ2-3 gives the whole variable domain DAMVIQNPRYQVTQFGKPVTLSCSQTLNHNVMYWYQQKSSQAPKLLFHYYDKDFNNEADTPDNFQSRRPNTSFCFLDIRSPGLGDTAMYLCATSRDGGGTDTQYFGPGTRLTVL.

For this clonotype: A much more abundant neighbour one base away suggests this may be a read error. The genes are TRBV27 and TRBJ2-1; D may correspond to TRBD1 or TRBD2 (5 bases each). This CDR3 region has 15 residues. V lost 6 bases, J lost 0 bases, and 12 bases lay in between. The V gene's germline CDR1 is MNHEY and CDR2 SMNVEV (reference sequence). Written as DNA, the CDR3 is TGTGCCAGCAGGCCCCCGGGACGCTCCTACAATGAGCAGTTCTTC. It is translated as CASRPPGRSYNEQFF.

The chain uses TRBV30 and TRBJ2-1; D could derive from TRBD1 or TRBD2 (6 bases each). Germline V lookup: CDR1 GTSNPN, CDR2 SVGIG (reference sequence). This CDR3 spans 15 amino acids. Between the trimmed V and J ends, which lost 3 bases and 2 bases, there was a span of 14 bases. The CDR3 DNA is TGTGCCTGGAGGGGGGGCCCCGATCCCTACAATGAGCAGTTCTTC. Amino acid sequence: CAWRGGPDPYNEQFF. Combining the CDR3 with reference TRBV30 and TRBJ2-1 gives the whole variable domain SQTIHQWPATLVQPVGSPLSLECTVEGTSNPNLYWYRQAAGRGLQLLFYSVGIGQISSEVPQNLSASRPQDRQFILSSKKLLLSDSGFYLCAWRGGPDPYNEQFFGPGTRLTVL.

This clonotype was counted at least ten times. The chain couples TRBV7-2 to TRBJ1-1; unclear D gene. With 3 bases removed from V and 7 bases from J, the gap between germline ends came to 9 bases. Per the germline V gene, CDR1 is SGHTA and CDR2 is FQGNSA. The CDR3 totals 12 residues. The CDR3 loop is CASSFGLGEAFF. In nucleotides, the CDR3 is TGTGCCAGCAGCTTTGGTTTAGGTGAAGCTTTCTTT.